The next 17 T cell receptor beta chains were all read from a single sample in a study of T cells in Graves' hyperthyroidism and ophthalmopathy. Amplified TCR beta CDR3 regions derived from RNA transcripts. The HTBI set primed first-round TCR CDR3 RT-PCR. MiXCR, applied by TCRdb to the multiplex PCR reads, yields one record per CDR3 protein. The table shows some 350,000 distinct CDR3 sequences, with 15% to 17% occurring only once. The specimen sequenced was blood. The receptors shown here come from a woman in her late teens or twenties with Graves' hyperthyroidism that later progressed to Graves' ophthalmopathy.

The chain is built from TRBV4-3 and TRBJ1-6; D ambiguous. Trimming removed 0 bases from V and 9 bases from J, with 18 bases in between. This CDR3 spans 17 amino acids. Germline values: CDR1 LGHNA, CDR2 YSLEER. The CDR3 spells CASSQDWAVRMGSPLHF. As DNA, the CDR3 is TGCGCCAGCAGCCAAGATTGGGCAGTAAGGATGGGTTCACCCCTCCACTTT.

For this clonotype: An end of the junction does not agree with germline; a read error may underlie this. V gene TRBV5-1 combines with J gene TRBJ1-1, with 7 bases fitting TRBD1. The germline V gene has CDR1 SGHRS and CDR2 YFSETQ. The CDR3 has 13 residues. The CDR3 DNA reads as TGTGCCAGCAGCTCCCCTCAGGGGGGAGAAGCTTTCTTT. Its translation is CASSSPQGGEAFF.

This clonotype was detected a few times. This chain joins TRBV27 and TRBJ2-4; a weak D match, TRBD1 (6 bases). V lost 6 bases, J lost 7 bases, and 16 bases lay in between. The CDR3 length is 14 residues. The germline CDR1 and CDR2 sequences are MNHEY and SMNVEV (reference sequence). The CDR3 is CASRDSGKTNIQYF. Written as DNA, the CDR3 is TGTGCCAGCAGGGACAGCGGAAAAACGAACATTCAGTACTTC.

This clonotype showed up many times. The chain combines TRBV2 with TRBJ2-5; 11 bases map to TRBD2. Germline V gene sequence: CDR1 SNHLY, CDR2 FYNNEI. This CDR3 is built from 16 residues. V lost 6 bases to trimming and J lost 5 bases; unmatched junction nucleotides: 11. The CDR3 DNA is TGTGCCAGCAGCCAAGGGGCTAGCGGGAGGAAGGAGACCCAGTACTTC. It translates to CASSQGASGRKETQYF.

In its sample, this clonotype was seen many times. The V and J genes are TRBV3-1 and TRBJ2-5; D is unresolved. Germline V lookup: CDR1 LGHDT, CDR2 YNNKEL (reference sequence). Trimming took 5 bases from V and 4 from J, leaving 11 bases between them. This CDR3 is built from 13 residues. This CDR3 reads CASSGRMGETQYF. CDR3 in DNA: TGTGCCAGCAGCGGTCGGATGGGAGAGACCCAGTACTTC.

This clonotype has at least ten counts. The chain employs TRBV7-8 and TRBJ2-1; 8 bases are shared with TRBD2. From germline, CDR1 is SGHVS and CDR2 FQNEAQ. CDR3 size: 16 residues. After removal of 0 bases from V and 4 bases from J, the junction contained 5 bases not matched to a gene. The CDR3 DNA follows: TGTGCCAGCAGCTTAGCGCGGGGGGAGACTTACAATGAGCAGTTCTTC. Residues: CASSLARGETYNEQFF. Using reference TRBV7-8 and TRBJ2-1 for the parts outside the CDR3, the full variable domain is GAGVSQSPRYKVAKRGQDVALRCDPISGHVSLFWYQQALGQGPEFLTYFQNEAQLDKSGLPSDRFFAERPEGSVSTLKIQRTQQEDSAVYLCASSLARGETYNEQFFGPGTRLTVL.

This chain joins TRBV6-5 and TRBJ2-1; D is possibly TRBD1 (5 bases). Trimming left V 2 bases short and J 3 bases short, with 26 bases between. Germline V gene lookup returns CDR1 MNHEY and CDR2 SVGAGI. The CDR3 sequence is 20 residues long. This CDR3 reads CASSYLPGLQPYGHYNEQFF. The DNA of the CDR3 is TGTGCCAGCAGTTACCTTCCGGGCCTACAACCGTATGGACACTACAATGAGCAGTTCTTC.

In its sample, this clonotype was seen many times. The rearrangement uses TRBV3-1 and TRBJ1-2; D gene unclear. This CDR3 contains 13 residues. CDR1 and CDR2 (germline): LGHDT, YNNKEL (reference sequence). V lost 1 base and J lost 0, with 3 bases in between. The CDR3 region has the DNA TGTGCCAGCAGCCAAGCAGCTAACTATGGCTACACCTTC. Its translation: CASSQAANYGYTF. Combining the CDR3 with reference TRBV3-1 and TRBJ1-2 gives the whole variable domain DTAVSQTPKYLVTQMGNDKSIKCEQNLGHDTMYWYKQDSKKFLKIMFSYNNKELIINETVPNRFSPKSPDKAHLNLHINSLELGDSAVYFCASSQAANYGYTFGSGTRLTVV.

This clonotype was seen a handful of times. The J gene is TRBJ1-5, the V gene TRBV28, with 7 bases matching TRBD1. Germline CDR1 and CDR2: MDHEN and SYDVKM. This CDR3 has 15 amino acids. The trim removed 6 bases at V and 1 base at J, leaving 6 bases unmatched. CDR3 region: CASRHRGMSNQPQHF. CDR3 bases: TGTGCCAGCAGACACAGGGGTATGAGCAATCAGCCCCAGCATTTT.

This clonotype was picked up a small number of times. V gene TRBV6-1 combines with J gene TRBJ2-1, with 10 nucleotides matching TRBD1. In germline, CDR1 is MNHNS, CDR2 SASEGT. CDR3 length: 15 residues. V gave up 5 bases and J gave up 6 bases; unmatched junction bases: 7. The CDR3 DNA sequence: TGTGCCAGCAGTCCCGGGACAGGGGCTAGCAATGAGCAGTTCTTC. Residues: CASSPGTGASNEQFF.

This clonotype was observed a few times. The chain employs TRBV6-2 or TRBV6-3 and TRBJ2-1; 9 bases agree with TRBD1. V trimming: 2 bases; J trimming: 4 bases; junction bases outside the gene matches: 6. Germline assignment: CDR1 MNHEY and CDR2 SVGEGT. The CDR3 runs 16 residues. CDR3 DNA: TGTGCCAGCAGTTACCTAGCCGGGACAGGGTACAATGAGCAGTTCTTC. Translating gives CASSYLAGTGYNEQFF.

This clonotype was seen many times. This rearrangement joins TRBV28 to TRBJ2-1; D gene uncertain. The germline V gene has CDR1 MDHEN and CDR2 SYDVKM. Trimming shortened V by 3 bases and J by 3 bases, and 9 bases separated the two germline ends. CDR3 length: 14 amino acids. CDR3 nucleotide sequence: TGTGCCAGCAGTTTGCCAGCGTACTACAATGAGCAGTTCTTC. This sequence encodes CASSLPAYYNEQFF.

The chain uses TRBV12-3 or TRBV12-4 and TRBJ1-5, with 7 positions matching TRBD1. Unmatched junction bases numbered 5, after V lost 6 bases and J lost 3 bases. The CDR3 totals 14 residues. The CDR3 nucleotides are TGTGCCAGCAGCTGGGGACAGCTCAATCAGCCCCAGCATTTT. Its protein product is CASSWGQLNQPQHF.

Ten or more counts support this clonotype. The rearrangement links TRBV7-2 to TRBJ1-5, with 7 nucleotides matching TRBD1. The length of the CDR3 is 14 residues. Per germline, CDR1 SGHTA and CDR2 FQGNSA. Losses at the gene ends were 5 bases for V and 3 bases for J; bases not matched to a gene: 4. CDR3 nucleotides: TGTGCCAGCAGCACGGGACAGTCCAATCAGCCCCAGCATTTT. This gives the protein CASSTGQSNQPQHF.

This chain joins TRBV20-1 and TRBJ2-6; D not certain. Trimming removed 3 bases at V and 0 bases at J, with 9 bases between. CDR1 DFQATT and CDR2 SNEGSKA come from the germline V gene (reference sequence). The CDR3 runs to 15 residues. The CDR3 sequence: CSARTPYSGANVLTF. DNA of the CDR3: TGCAGTGCTAGGACCCCTTACTCTGGGGCCAACGTCCTGACTTTC.

This rearrangement joins TRBV5-1 to TRBJ2-7, with 9 bases aligning to TRBD2. V lost 5 bases to trimming and J lost 2 bases; unmatched junction nucleotides: 5. The CDR3 covers 14 residues. Germline values: CDR1 SGHRS, CDR2 YFSETQ. The CDR3 coding sequence is TGCGCCAGCAGTTCGGCTAGCGGGGCCTACGAGCAGTACTTC. This translates into CASSSASGAYEQYF.

A single count supports this clonotype. The V gene is TRBV20-1, the J gene TRBJ2-7; TRBD1 matches at 7 bases. Germline values: CDR1 DFQATT, CDR2 SNEGSKA (reference sequence). Trimming removed 0 bases from V and 0 bases from J; junction bases left unmatched: 2. This CDR3 spans 14 amino acids. The CDR3 DNA is TGCAGTGCTAGAGATCGGGACAGCTCCTACGAGCAGTACTTC. Protein product: CSARDRDSSYEQYF.